These 21 T cell receptor beta chains originate from one sample sequenced in a study of blood T cells in healthy people across ages. Using a J-beta primer mix together with a sample-barcoded 5' primer, a second PCR was run for roughly 7 to 12 cycles. A single record per CDR3 protein comes from TCRdb applying MiXCR to the 5' RACE reads. The sample includes roughly 800,000 distinct CDR3 sequences, just under 25% of them seen just once. These data also formed part of another study, on T cells of mothers and their children.

Specimen: blood. The origin of the receptors is a boy under 18 in good health.

Here the CDR3 reads CASSPRTGPYYGYTF. As DNA, the CDR3 is TGTGCCAGCAGCCCGCGGACAGGGCCTTACTATGGCTACACCTTC. This chain links TRBV7-8 with TRBJ1-2; 8 nucleotides match TRBD1. Germline CDR1 is SGHVS and CDR2 is FQNEAQ. CDR3 length equals 15 residues. V lost 5 bases to trimming and J lost 3 bases; unmatched junction nucleotides: 8.

The rearrangement uses TRBV29-1 and TRBJ1-1, with a possible D match to TRBD1 (5 bases). This CDR3 spans 10 amino acids. The V end lost 4 bases, the J end lost 7 bases, and 7 bases lay between the germline ends. Germline V gene lookup returns CDR1 SQVTM and CDR2 ANQGSEA. CDR3 sequence reads: CSVGGFEAFF. In DNA, the CDR3 is TGCAGCGTTGGGGGGTTTGAAGCTTTCTTT.

In its sample, this clonotype was seen a few times. V gene TRBV27 combines with J gene TRBJ2-5; D unresolved. The tail of the sequence fits TRBJ2-7 better, so the J call may be wrong. The CDR3 is 13 amino acids. Germline lookup yields CDR1 MNHEY and CDR2 SMNVEV (reference sequence). CDR3 in amino acids: CASSLSSPFEQYF. CDR3 coding DNA: TGTGCCAGCAGTTTATCTTCGCCGTTCGAGCAGTACTTC.

This clonotype was found a few times. This sequence joins TRBV5-1 and TRBJ1-1; no clear D. This CDR3 spans 13 amino acids. The V end was cut by 7 bases, the J end by 1 base, with 11 bases between. Germline V CDR1 and CDR2: SGHRS, YFSETQ. This CDR3 reads CASSYSGNTEAFF. CDR3 nucleotide sequence: TGCGCCAGCTCCTACAGTGGGAACACTGAAGCTTTCTTT. The complete variable domain, with remaining parts taken from reference TRBV5-1 and TRBJ1-1, reads KAGVTQTPRYLIKTRGQQVTLSCSPISGHRSVSWYQQTPGQGLQFLFEYFSETQRNKGNFPGRFSGRQFSNSRSEMNVSTLELGDSALYLCASSYSGNTEAFFGQGTRLTVV.

The rearrangement links TRBV5-1 to TRBJ2-2; D is unclear. The CDR3 loop spans 14 amino acids. V was pared by 5 bases and J by 2 bases, with 10 bases between. Germline V gene lookup returns CDR1 SGHRS and CDR2 YFSETQ. The CDR3 spells CASSEQPNTGELFF. The CDR3 DNA reads as TGCGCCAGCAGTGAACAGCCCAACACCGGGGAGCTGTTTTTT.

The chain carries TRBV20-1 and TRBJ2-7; weak D call: TRBD1 (6 bases). CDR3 size: 15 residues. Trimming shortened V by 3 bases and J by 2 bases, and 17 bases separated the two germline ends. Germline V CDR1 and CDR2: DFQATT, SNEGSKA (reference sequence). CDR3 DNA: TGCAGTGCTAGGCAGAGCCGGGACATCACCTACGAGCAGTACTTC. This translates into CSARQSRDITYEQYF.

The chain employs TRBV28 and TRBJ2-4; a possible D gene is TRBD1 (5 bases). This CDR3 comprises 15 residues. Trimming shortened V by 6 bases and J by 4 bases, and 16 bases separated the two germline ends. Germline CDR1 MDHEN, CDR2 SYDVKM. The CDR3 reads CASSPPGAAKNIQYF. The CDR3 DNA is TGTGCCAGCAGCCCACCTGGGGCCGCGAAAAACATTCAGTACTTC.

V and J are TRBV20-1 and TRBJ1-1; D is undetermined. V gave up 0 bases and J gave up 4 bases, with 15 bases separating them. CDR1 DFQATT and CDR2 SNEGSKA come from the germline V gene (reference sequence). The CDR3 totals 15 residues. In DNA form, the CDR3 reads TGCAGTGCTAGAGATGCCTGGACCGCGGGCACTGAAGCTTTCTTT. Translating gives CSARDAWTAGTEAFF.

This clonotype was seen only a few times. The chain couples TRBV6-1 to TRBJ1-6; 7 nucleotides agree with TRBD1. CDR1 is MNHNS, CDR2 SASEGT, per germline. The CDR3 loop spans 16 amino acids. Trimming at V came to 6 bases and at J to 3 bases, leaving 8 bases not matched to a gene. CDR3 sequence (DNA): TGTGCCAGCAGGAGGGGGACAGCTAACTATAATTCACCCCTCCACTTT. Its protein is CASRRGTANYNSPLHF.

This clonotype was observed a handful of times. The V and J genes are TRBV9 and TRBJ2-7; a weak D match, TRBD1 (5 bases). Trimming removed 0 bases from V and 5 bases from J, with 15 bases in between. The CDR3 contains 15 residues. CDR1 is SGDLS and CDR2 is YYNGEE in the germline V gene. CDR3 residues: CASSVGRGTGDEQYF. CDR3 nucleotides: TGTGCCAGCAGCGTAGGTAGGGGCACAGGCGACGAGCAGTACTTC.

This clonotype appeared a few times. The chain links TRBV9 to TRBJ1-1, with TRBD1 as a possible D gene (6 bases). CDR3 size: 16 residues. V shed 4 bases and J shed 0 bases, with 16 bases lying between them. Germline CDR1 SGDLS, CDR2 YYNGEE. CDR3 sequence: CASSPGQLYMNTEAFF. The CDR3 region has the DNA TGTGCCAGCAGCCCCGGACAGCTTTACATGAACACTGAAGCTTTCTTT.

This clonotype showed up just a few times. The chain joins TRBV15 to TRBJ1-1; D is ambiguous. The length of the CDR3 is 15 residues. The germline V gene has CDR1 LNHNV and CDR2 YYDKDF (reference sequence). V was shortened by 0 bases and J by 2 bases, with 10 bases between the two germline ends. The CDR3 sequence: CATSRDTRLNTEAFF. The CDR3 nucleotides are TGTGCCACCAGCAGAGATACGAGACTTAACACTGAAGCTTTCTTT.

The chain combines TRBV7-9 with TRBJ2-1; 12 nucleotides line up with TRBD1. J was trimmed by 6 bases and V by 5 bases; bases with no gene match: 8. Germline V CDR1 and CDR2: SEHNR, FQNEAQ (reference sequence). This CDR3 spans 16 amino acids. The CDR3 spells CASSQGDRGLGNEQFF. CDR3 in DNA: TGTGCCAGCAGCCAAGGGGACAGGGGGCTAGGCAATGAGCAGTTCTTC.

The chain joins TRBV29-1 to TRBJ2-5; D may be TRBD2 (6 bases). Matching the DNA end better, TRBJ2-1 makes the J call doubtful. This CDR3 has 12 residues. Germline V gene sequence: CDR1 SQVTM, CDR2 ANQGSEA. DNA of the CDR3: TGCAGCGTGGGGGACTCTACCAATGAGCAGTTCTTC. This encodes CSVGDSTNEQFF.

The genes are TRBV7-3 and TRBJ2-5; TRBD1 is a possible D gene (6 bases). Germline loops: CDR1 SGHTA, CDR2 FQGTGA. Trimming pared 5 bases from V and 1 base from J, leaving 14 bases between. CDR3 length equals 15 residues. The CDR3 DNA reads TGTGCCAGCAGCCTCGGACAGCTCCGCCAAGAGACCCAGTACTTC. It encodes CASSLGQLRQETQYF.

This clonotype turned up a few times. This rearrangement joins TRBV12-3 or TRBV12-4 to TRBJ2-2; D uncertain. The V end lost 6 bases, the J end lost 4 bases, and 9 bases lay between the germline ends. The CDR3 is 13 residues long. The CDR3 bases are TGTGCCAGCAGCCCAGTTACCACCGGGGAGCTGTTTTTT. Its protein is CASSPVTTGELFF.

This chain uses TRBV29-1 with TRBJ2-1, with 7 bases identical to TRBD1. This CDR3 is 14 amino acids long. V gave up 3 bases and J gave up 9 bases; unmatched junction bases: 11. Germline CDR1 SQVTM, CDR2 ANQGSEA. CDR3 coding DNA: TGCAGCGTTGATGGCGGAAGGGGGCAGCTTGAGCAGTTCTTC. Protein sequence: CSVDGGRGQLEQFF.

This clonotype was counted a few times. The rearrangement joins TRBV27 to TRBJ1-6; weak D call: TRBD1 (5 bases). In germline, CDR1 is MNHEY, CDR2 SMNVEV (reference sequence). The CDR3 contains 17 residues. V shed 4 bases and J shed 0 bases, with 13 bases lying between them. CDR3 loop: CASSWGPRSSYNSPLHF. The CDR3, as DNA: TGTGCCAGCAGTTGGGGACCGAGGAGCTCCTATAATTCACCCCTCCACTTT.

There are a few counts of this clonotype. The chain couples TRBV12-3 or TRBV12-4 to TRBJ1-6, with D maybe TRBD1 (5 bases). This CDR3 has 14 amino acids. The V gene lost 3 bases and the J gene lost 6 bases, with 9 bases spanning the gap. CDR3 amino acids: CASSLTVINSPLHF. The CDR3 DNA sequence: TGTGCCAGCAGTTTGACAGTAATTAATTCACCCCTCCACTTT.

In this sample, this clonotype turned up a few times. This sequence joins TRBV29-1 and TRBJ2-3, with no clear D. Per germline, CDR1 SQVTM and CDR2 ANQGSEA. The CDR3 length is 14 residues. Trimming cost V 4 bases and J 2 bases, with 13 bases left between them. The CDR3 loop reads CSVVGGLNTDTQYF. CDR3 in DNA: TGCAGCGTTGTAGGTGGCTTGAACACAGATACGCAGTATTTT.

This clonotype was recorded a few times. The chain recombines TRBV4-3 with TRBJ1-5; no clear D gene. From germline, CDR1 is LGHNA and CDR2 YSLEER. CDR3 length: 15 residues. Trimming pared 0 bases from V and 3 bases from J, leaving 9 bases between. For the CDR3, the DNA is TGCGCCAGCAGCCAAGATACGCAGAACAATCAGCCCCAGCATTTT. Protein sequence: CASSQDTQNNQPQHF.